These 30 T cell receptor beta chains were sequenced from one sample in a study of shared clonotypes between healthy human individuals. The method was immunoSEQ multiplex PCR; TCRdb's version includes in-frame clones alone and lacks a portion of them. Of 2 million to 2.5 million clones listed, more than 85% are singletons. The specimen sequenced was naive CD4+ T cells from PBMCs. Sample subset: CD45RA+ positively selected. These receptors were taken from a man in his late teens or twenties in good health. Some clones in this sample may be carry-over from other donors' samples.

This chain uses TRBV11-3 with TRBJ2-5; D is perhaps TRBD1 (8 bases). Germline loops: CDR1 SGHNT, CDR2 YENEEA. V lost 5 bases and J 4 bases, leaving 17 bases between the germline ends. This CDR3 has 15 amino acids. The DNA for the CDR3 is TGTGCCAGCAGCCACAGGGGGGGTGGACGAGAGACCCAGTACTTC. It codes for CASSHRGGGRETQYF.

This clone has a single count. Distinct nucleotide sequences in the sample also encode this CDR3. This chain uses TRBV10-3 with TRBJ2-2, with TRBD1 identical over 7 bases. The CDR3 has 14 amino acids. V lost 4 bases, J lost 5 bases, and 4 bases stayed unmatched. CDR1 ENHRY and CDR2 SYGVKD come from the germline V gene. CDR3 amino acids: CAISGQGRTGELFF. The CDR3 coding sequence is TGTGCCATCAGTGGACAGGGTCGAACCGGGGAGCTGTTTTTT.

As concerns this clone: Since a much larger clone is just one base distant, this may be a read error. The rearrangement joins TRBV2 to TRBJ1-1; tentative D call: TRBD1 (6 bases). This CDR3 is 13 amino acids long. Trimming stripped 2 bases from V and 4 bases from J, with 8 bases between. Germline V gene lookup returns CDR1 SNHLY and CDR2 FYNNEI. The CDR3 DNA sequence: TGTGCCAGCAGTGAACAGGGGATCACTGAAGCTTTCTTT. This translates into CASSEQGITEAFF.

This clone has only a few counts. In the same sample, other DNA sequences code for this CDR3. The chain couples TRBV7-2 to TRBJ2-1; D is perhaps TRBD2 (6 bases). This CDR3 has 11 amino acids. Germline V lookup: CDR1 SGHTA, CDR2 FQGNSA. With 4 bases removed from V and 9 bases from J, the gap between germline ends came to 7 bases. CDR3: CASSSGVEQFF. CDR3 DNA sequence: TGTGCCAGCAGCTCGGGAGTTGAGCAGTTCTTC.

The chain links TRBV7-9 to TRBJ1-1; no definite D call. This CDR3 contains 15 residues. Germline assignment: CDR1 SEHNR and CDR2 FQNEAQ (reference sequence). Trimming shortened V by 7 bases and J by 1 base, and 16 bases separated the two germline ends. The CDR3, as DNA: TGTGCCAGCAACTACATAGAGGGTCAGAACACTGAAGCTTTCTTT. Its translation: CASNYIEGQNTEAFF.

The chain is built from TRBV19 and TRBJ1-4, with D perhaps TRBD1 (5 bases). Germline CDR1 LNHDA, CDR2 SQIVND (reference sequence). The CDR3 loop spans 11 amino acids. The V gene lost 3 bases and the J gene lost 14 bases, with 10 bases spanning the gap. CDR3 in DNA: TGTGCCAGTAGTATCGCGGGGACCCTGTTTTTT. Encoded protein: CASSIAGTLFF.

As to this clone: One junction end disagrees with the germline gene, perhaps due to a read error. This chain connects TRBV7-2 to TRBJ2-1; possible D gene TRBD2, 5 bases. Germline-derived CDR1 and CDR2 are SGHTA and FQGNSA. The CDR3 is made up of 13 amino acids. This CDR3 reads CASSNSDYNEQLF. For the CDR3, the DNA is TGTGCCAGCAGTAATAGCGACTACAATGAGCAGCTCTTC.

Notes on this clone: The sample has other DNA sequences that encode this CDR3 too. This chain's CDR3 is CASSLGLAEYNEQFF. The CDR3 DNA sequence: TGCGCCAGCAGCTTGGGACTAGCGGAGTACAATGAGCAGTTCTTC. This chain joins TRBV5-1 and TRBJ2-1, with 9 positions matching TRBD2. CDR1 SGHRS and CDR2 YFSETQ come from the germline V gene. V was pared by 0 bases and J by 4 bases, with 2 bases of the junction left unmatched. The CDR3 has 15 amino acids.

To note about this clone: The sample holds other DNA sequences that translate to the same CDR3. The CDR3 DNA reads as TGTGCCAGCTCACCTCGGCTAGCGGGAGTGGGTGAGCAGTTCTTC. It yields the protein CASSPRLAGVGEQFF. This chain links TRBV18 with TRBJ2-1; 10 bases align to TRBD2. This CDR3 contains 15 residues. The V gene's germline CDR1 is KGHSH and CDR2 LQKENI. Unmatched junction bases numbered 8, after V lost 3 bases and J lost 9 bases.

A word on this clone: Within the sample, other DNA sequences also encode this same CDR3. The chain joins TRBV5-1 to TRBJ2-1; D is possibly TRBD1 or TRBD2 (5 bases each). The V gene's germline CDR1 is SGHRS and CDR2 YFSETQ. The CDR3 is 14 residues long. V was shortened by 4 bases and J by 1 base, with 9 bases between the two germline ends. As DNA, the CDR3 is TGCGCCAGCAGCCTGGGGGATTCCTACAATGAGCAGTTCTTC. Its translation is CASSLGDSYNEQFF. The entire variable domain, with the rest obtained from reference TRBV5-1 and TRBJ2-1, is as follows: KAGVTQTPRYLIKTRGQQVTLSCSPISGHRSVSWYQQTPGQGLQFLFEYFSETQRNKGNFPGRFSGRQFSNSRSEMNVSTLELGDSALYLCASSLGDSYNEQFFGPGTRLTVL.

The chain couples TRBV7-2 to TRBJ1-2; the D is unclear. Looked up from germline, CDR1 is SGHTA and CDR2 is FQGNSA. The CDR3 sequence is 14 residues long. V gave up 5 bases and J gave up 5 bases, with 15 bases separating them. CDR3 loop: CASSPNVGNYGYTF. CDR3 DNA: TGTGCCAGCAGCCCCAATGTGGGGAATTATGGCTACACCTTC. Filled out from reference TRBV7-2 and TRBJ1-2, the complete variable domain reads GAGVSQSPSNKVTEKGKDVELRCDPISGHTALYWYRQSLGQGLEFLIYFQGNSAPDKSGLPSDRFSAERTGGSVSTLTIQRTQQEDSAVYLCASSPNVGNYGYTFGSGTRLTVV.

The rearrangement uses TRBV27 and TRBJ2-5; 11 bases are a match to TRBD2. The CDR3 is made up of 14 amino acids. The V and J ends lost 4 bases and 5 bases, in that order; junction bases with no gene match: 3. Germline V gene sequence: CDR1 MNHEY, CDR2 SMNVEV (reference sequence). CDR3 residues: CASSSPSGRETQYF. CDR3 coding DNA: TGTGCCAGCAGTTCCCCTAGCGGGAGGGAGACCCAGTACTTC.

This chain links TRBV5-6 with TRBJ1-4, with D hard to call. Germline CDR1 SGHDT, CDR2 YYEEEE. The CDR3 spans 16 residues. V gave up 0 bases and J gave up 8 bases, with 17 bases separating them. In nucleotides, the CDR3 is TGTGCCAGCAGCTTGGCTCCAGCCAGAGTACGGGAAAAACTGTTTTTT. It translates to CASSLAPARVREKLFF.

The chain couples TRBV2 to TRBJ1-2; D gene ambiguous. Deletions cut 0 bases from V and 5 bases from J, with 10 bases between. This CDR3 has 14 amino acids. Germline assignment: CDR1 SNHLY and CDR2 FYNNEI. The CDR3 spells CASSEARTAYGYTF. CDR3 DNA: TGTGCCAGCAGTGAAGCGCGGACGGCTTATGGCTACACCTTC.

V is TRBV6-1 and J is TRBJ2-7; TRBD1 agrees at 9 bases. CDR3 length equals 15 residues. In germline, CDR1 is MNHNS, CDR2 SASEGT. V was clipped by 2 bases and J by 3 bases; unmatched bases: 5. The CDR3 bases are TGTGCCAGCAGTGAAACCGGGACAGGGATCTACGAGCAGTACTTC. Amino acids: CASSETGTGIYEQYF.

About this clone itself: The same CDR3 arises from other DNA sequences in this sample as well. This chain links TRBV27 with TRBJ2-5; TRBD2 matches at 10 bases. From germline, CDR1 is MNHEY and CDR2 SMNVEV (reference sequence). This CDR3 comprises 13 residues. With V trimmed by 5 bases and J by 4 bases, 1 base remained unmatched. The CDR3 DNA is TGTGCCAGCAGTAGCGGGAGGGGAGAGACCCAGTACTTC. This codes for CASSSGRGETQYF.

This chain joins TRBV10-3 and TRBJ2-3, with 12 bases matching TRBD2. CDR1 is ENHRY, CDR2 SYGVKD, per germline. With V trimmed by 2 bases and J by 6 bases, 6 bases remained unmatched. This CDR3 is 16 amino acids long. The CDR3 sequence is CAISERTSGIVDTQYF. CDR3 in DNA: TGTGCCATCAGTGAGAGGACTAGCGGGATTGTTGATACGCAGTATTTT.

The rearrangement links TRBV5-4 to TRBJ2-3; D call uncertain. Trimming removed 0 bases at V and 8 bases at J, with 7 bases between. In germline, CDR1 is SGHNT, CDR2 YYREEE (reference sequence). The CDR3 length is 12 residues. CDR3 in DNA: TGTGCCAGCAGCTTGGGTCCAGGTACGCAGTATTTT. It specifies CASSLGPGTQYF.

CDR3 DNA: TGTGCCAGCAGCTTAGCCCCCTTTACCGACAGGGCCTACAATGAGCAGTTCTTC. Amino acids: CASSLAPFTDRAYNEQFF. This rearrangement joins TRBV7-2 to TRBJ2-1; TRBD1 aligns across 7 bases. CDR1 and CDR2 (germline): SGHTA, FQGNSA. The J segment lost 2 bases and the V segment lost 0 bases, leaving 10 bases of the junction unmatched. The CDR3 covers 18 residues.

The chain employs TRBV4-2 and TRBJ2-3, with D unresolved. Germline lookup yields CDR1 LGHNA and CDR2 YNFKEQ. The CDR3 runs to 15 residues. Between the trimmed V and J ends, which lost 0 bases and 6 bases, there was a span of 13 bases. The CDR3 sequence: CASSQESTRADTQYF. The CDR3 nucleotides are TGTGCCAGCAGCCAAGAATCTACGAGAGCGGATACGCAGTATTTT.

In nucleotides, the CDR3 is TGTGCCAGCAGCTTACAGGGGGCGGATGGCTACACCTTC. It specifies CASSLQGADGYTF. The V call is TRBV7-2, the J call TRBJ1-2, with 8 bases lining up with TRBD1. Germline V lookup: CDR1 SGHTA, CDR2 FQGNSA. This CDR3 contains 13 residues. V dropped 2 bases and J dropped 6; count of bases not matched to a gene: 2.

The chain uses TRBV9 and TRBJ2-3; D is perhaps TRBD2 (6 bases). Trimming pared 4 bases from V and 0 bases from J, leaving 15 bases between. Per germline, CDR1 SGDLS and CDR2 YYNGEE. The CDR3 extends over 16 amino acids. As DNA, the CDR3 is TGTGCCAGCAGCTGGGGGACTCATACTAGCACAGATACGCAGTATTTT. Protein sequence: CASSWGTHTSTDTQYF. Together with reference TRBV9 and TRBJ2-3, the CDR3 gives the full variable domain: DSGVTQTPKHLITATGQRVTLRCSPRSGDLSVYWYQQSLDQGLQFLIQYYNGEERAKGNILERFSAQQFPDLHSELNLSSLELGDSALYFCASSWGTHTSTDTQYFGPGTRLTVL.

The chain uses TRBV6-5 and TRBJ1-2; D perhaps matches TRBD1 (5 bases). V was shortened by 5 bases and J by 4 bases, with 14 bases between the two germline ends. The CDR3 runs to 14 residues. CDR1 and CDR2 (germline): MNHEY, SVGAGI. The CDR3 loop reads CASSISGTRYGYTF. DNA for the CDR3: TGTGCCAGCAGTATTTCCGGGACCCGCTATGGCTACACCTTC.

There are a few counts of this clone. Other nucleotide sequences from this sample produce the same CDR3. The CDR3 nucleotides read TGTGCCAGCAGTTTGCGAGAGAACACTGAAGCTTTCTTT. Translating it yields CASSLRENTEAFF. The chain is built from TRBV28 and TRBJ1-1, with D unresolved. The CDR3 runs to 13 residues. Germline CDR1 MDHEN, CDR2 SYDVKM. Trimming shortened V by 3 bases and J by 1 base, and 6 bases separated the two germline ends. Full variable domain (outside the CDR3, taken from reference TRBV28 and TRBJ1-1): DVKVTQSSRYLVKRTGEKVFLECVQDMDHENMFWYRQDPGLGLRLIYFSYDVKMKEKGDIPEGYSVSREKKERFSLILESASTNQTSMYLCASSLRENTEAFFGQGTRLTVV.

This sequence joins TRBV5-6 and TRBJ1-6; D is ambiguous. V lost 4 bases, J lost 0 bases, and 11 bases lay in between. The CDR3 contains 16 residues. Germline V gene lookup returns CDR1 SGHDT and CDR2 YYEEEE. This chain's CDR3 is CASSPMGSSYNSPLHF. The CDR3 coding sequence is TGTGCCAGCAGCCCAATGGGGAGCTCCTATAATTCACCCCTCCACTTT.

V is TRBV30 and J is TRBJ2-5, with D perhaps TRBD1 or TRBD2 (6 bases each). The CDR3 has 14 residues. The V gene's germline CDR1 is GTSNPN and CDR2 SVGIG (reference sequence). V was clipped by 0 bases and J by 3 bases, with 11 bases between them. The CDR3 nucleotides are TGTGCCTGGAGTGTAGGGGGGCTAGAAGAGACCCAGTACTTC. Protein: CAWSVGGLEETQYF.

The chain joins TRBV9 to TRBJ2-1, with 7 bases fitting TRBD2. CDR1 SGDLS and CDR2 YYNGEE come from the germline V gene. This CDR3 contains 16 residues. V trimming: 4 bases; J trimming: 4 bases; junction bases outside the gene matches: 11. CDR3 amino acids: CASSRGWAGAYNEQFF. The CDR3 DNA reads TGTGCCAGCAGCAGGGGTTGGGCGGGAGCTTACAATGAGCAGTTCTTC.

The chain recombines TRBV6-5 with TRBJ1-3; D might be TRBD1 (5 bases). Germline lookup yields CDR1 MNHEY and CDR2 SVGAGI. CDR3 size: 16 residues. V lost 0 bases and J 3 bases, leaving 12 bases between the germline ends. The DNA of the CDR3 is TGTGCCAGCAGTTACTCGGGACCTACGGTTGGAAACACCATATATTTT. Residues: CASSYSGPTVGNTIYF.

The V call is TRBV6-1, the J call TRBJ2-7; D not certain. Germline CDR1 is MNHNS and CDR2 is SASEGT. V dropped 2 bases and J dropped 3 bases, with 5 bases sitting between them. The CDR3 covers 12 residues. The CDR3 DNA follows: TGTGCCAGCAGTGAACAAAACTACGAGCAGTACTTC. Protein sequence: CASSEQNYEQYF.

This chain uses TRBV27 with TRBJ1-5; D not certain. Trimming took 2 bases from V and 3 from J, leaving 11 bases between them. The CDR3 totals 15 residues. Looked up from germline, CDR1 is MNHEY and CDR2 is SMNVEV (reference sequence). DNA for the CDR3: TGTGCCAGCAGTTTACGGCGCGGGTACAATCAGCCCCAGCATTTT. Residues: CASSLRRGYNQPQHF.